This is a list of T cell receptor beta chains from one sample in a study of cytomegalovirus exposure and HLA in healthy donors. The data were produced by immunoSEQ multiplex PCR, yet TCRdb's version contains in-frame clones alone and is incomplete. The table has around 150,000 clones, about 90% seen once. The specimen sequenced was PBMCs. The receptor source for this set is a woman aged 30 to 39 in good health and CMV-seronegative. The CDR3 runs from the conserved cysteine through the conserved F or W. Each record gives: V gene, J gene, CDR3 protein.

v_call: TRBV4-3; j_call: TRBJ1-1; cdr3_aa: CASSQDRWDRGETEAFF
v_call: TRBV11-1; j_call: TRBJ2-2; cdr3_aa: CASSSGVWTGELFF
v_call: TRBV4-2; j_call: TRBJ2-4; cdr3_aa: CASSQGGRSGKNIQYF
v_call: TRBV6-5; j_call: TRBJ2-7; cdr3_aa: CASRKWTGTYEQYF
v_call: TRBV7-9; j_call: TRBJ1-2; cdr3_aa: CASSVDVYGYTF
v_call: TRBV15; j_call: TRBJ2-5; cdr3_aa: CATSTWGGVGETQYF
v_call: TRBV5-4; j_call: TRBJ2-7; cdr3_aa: CASSRSGGADSYEQYF
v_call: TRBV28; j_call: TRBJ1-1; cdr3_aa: CASSYGTGQGGAFF
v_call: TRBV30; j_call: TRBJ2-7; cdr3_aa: CAWSPGGRGEQYF
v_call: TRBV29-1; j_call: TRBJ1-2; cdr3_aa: CSVESGGDYGYTF
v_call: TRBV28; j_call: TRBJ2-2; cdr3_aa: CASSPTEYTGELFF
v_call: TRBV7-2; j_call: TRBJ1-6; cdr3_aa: CASSDTSFGAGYNSPLHF
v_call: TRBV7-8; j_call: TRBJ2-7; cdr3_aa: CASSSFLGTGDSSYEQYF
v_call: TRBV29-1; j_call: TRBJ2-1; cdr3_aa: CSVEDLADVDEQFF
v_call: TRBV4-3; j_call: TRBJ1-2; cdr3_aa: CASSQDPATVDYGYTF